The 26 T cell receptor beta chains in this list originate from one sample, sequenced in a study of beta chain features in type 1 diabetes. The isolated RNA, all of it, was reverse transcribed, so expressed TCRB transcripts were what got sequenced. Assay: immunoSEQ multiplex PCR; the TCRdb copy retains only in-frame clones and omits some. The data contain hundreds of thousands of clones, 15% to 18% of them singletons. Sample: naive CD4+ T cells from blood. The receptors here all came from a man between 18 and 35 years old in good health.

This clone came up a few times. This chain connects TRBV4-2 to TRBJ2-4; D may be TRBD1 or TRBD2 (5 bases each). Trimming took 0 bases from V and 0 from J, leaving 21 bases between them. The germline CDR1 and CDR2 sequences are LGHNA and YNFKEQ. The CDR3 contains 20 residues. The chain's CDR3 is CASSQETRSGTKLAKNIQYF. In nucleotides, the CDR3 is TGTGCCAGCAGCCAAGAAACCCGGTCAGGGACGAAACTAGCCAAAAACATTCAGTACTTC.

This chain uses TRBV7-9 with TRBJ2-6; no clear D. The CDR3 is 15 amino acids. Trimming took 3 bases from V and 2 from J, leaving 8 bases between them. Germline V gene data show CDR1 as SEHNR and CDR2 as FQNEAQ (reference sequence). The CDR3 loop reads CASSFYATGANVLTF. The CDR3 nucleotides read TGTGCCAGCAGCTTTTACGCAACTGGGGCCAACGTCCTGACTTTC. Full variable domain (missing parts from reference TRBV7-9 and TRBJ2-6): DTGVSQNPRHKITKRGQNVTFRCDPISEHNRLYWYRQTLGQGPEFLTYFQNEAQLEKSRLLSDRFSAERPKGSFSTLEIQRTEQGDSAMYLCASSFYATGANVLTFGAGSRLTVL.

This chain links TRBV7-8 with TRBJ1-2; the D is unclear. CDR3 length equals 14 residues. The germline V gene encodes CDR1 SGHVS and CDR2 FQNEAQ. V lost 3 bases to trimming and J lost 7 bases, with 15 bases between them. In nucleotides, the CDR3 is TGTGCCAGCAGCTTGCATCTGCTAACTGGTGGCTACACCTTC. This sequence encodes CASSLHLLTGGYTF.

This clone occurred a few times. The V call is TRBV7-2, the J call TRBJ2-5, with 9 nucleotides matching TRBD1. The better agreement between TRBJ2-7 and the DNA end casts doubt on the J call. Germline V gene sequence: CDR1 SGHTA, CDR2 FQGNSA. This CDR3 contains 15 residues. Here the CDR3 reads CASSPGQGPWDEQYF. The CDR3 DNA follows: TGTGCCAGCAGCCCGGGACAGGGTCCTTGGGACGAGCAGTACTTC.

V usage is TRBV5-4 and J usage is TRBJ1-6; perhaps TRBD1 as D (6 bases). Germline CDR1 reads SGHNT; CDR2 reads YYREEE (reference sequence). This CDR3 spans 15 amino acids. V lost 0 bases to trimming and J lost 7 bases, with 11 bases between them. CDR3: CASSLAQGWNSPLHF. CDR3 coding DNA: TGTGCCAGCAGCTTGGCCCAGGGGTGGAATTCACCCCTCCACTTT.

The rearrangement joins TRBV9 to TRBJ1-1; D unclear. Germline V lookup: CDR1 SGDLS, CDR2 YYNGEE. This CDR3 has 13 residues. The V end was cut by 4 bases, the J end by 4 bases, with 11 bases between. The CDR3 nucleotides read TGTGCCAGCAGCCGAGGACTGCTCACTGAAGCTTTCTTT. This encodes CASSRGLLTEAFF.

The chain employs TRBV28 and TRBJ2-1, with 9 bases that match TRBD1. V shed 5 bases and J 8 bases; nucleotides not matched to a gene: 7. Per germline, CDR1 MDHEN and CDR2 SYDVKM. The CDR3 sequence is 14 residues long. The CDR3: CASSPGTGNYEQFF. The DNA of the CDR3 is TGTGCCAGCAGTCCCGGGACAGGGAACTATGAGCAGTTCTTC.

The table lists this clone with a few counts. The DNA of the CDR3 is TGTGCCAGCAGCGGACCGGGACACCAAACTGGGGAGACCCAGTACTTC. Residues: CASSGPGHQTGETQYF. The V and J genes are TRBV21-1 and TRBJ2-5; the D segment call TRBD1 is taken from the table without a DNA check. TRBV21-1 is a pseudogene. This CDR3 comprises 16 residues.

This chain links TRBV7-2 with TRBJ2-7, with D possibly matching TRBD1 (5 bases). CDR3 length equals 14 residues. Trimming stripped 3 bases from V and 1 base from J, with 10 bases between. Germline V gene lookup returns CDR1 SGHTA and CDR2 FQGNSA. CDR3 protein: CASSLWTSSYEQYF. The CDR3 DNA sequence: TGTGCCAGCAGCTTGTGGACATCATCCTACGAGCAGTACTTC.

This clone was seen only a few times. The rearrangement joins TRBV4-3 to TRBJ2-1, with 11 bases matching TRBD2. Trimming took 0 bases from V and 8 from J; bases not matched to a gene: 6. Germline assignment: CDR1 LGHNA and CDR2 YSLEER. CDR3 length: 16 residues. CDR3 bases: TGCGCCAGCAGCCAAGATCAGACTAGCGGGATAGATGAGCAGTTCTTC. Its translation: CASSQDQTSGIDEQFF.

This clone occurred a few times. The gene calls are TRBV27 and TRBJ1-1; TRBD1 agrees at 9 bases. Germline loops: CDR1 MNHEY, CDR2 SMNVEV (reference sequence). The CDR3 has 17 amino acids. The V gene end was trimmed by 4 bases and the J gene end by 4 bases; junction bases not matched to a gene: 13. CDR3 protein: CASSWGWGQGGGTEAFF. CDR3 nucleotides: TGTGCCAGCAGTTGGGGGTGGGGACAGGGCGGGGGCACTGAAGCTTTCTTT.

In this sample, this clone turned up a few times. The V and J genes are TRBV6-6 and TRBJ2-4, with 7 bases lining up with TRBD1. Germline trimming cut 7 bases from V and 2 bases from J; bases unmatched to any gene: 2. The CDR3 spans 13 residues. Germline values: CDR1 MNHNY, CDR2 SVGAGI (reference sequence). Written as DNA, the CDR3 is TGTGCCAGCATGGACAGGTCCAAAAACATTCAGTACTTC. This sequence encodes CASMDRSKNIQYF.

This clone was counted a few times. The chain recombines TRBV7-2 with TRBJ2-7; D call uncertain. Between the trimmed V and J ends, which lost 6 bases and 0 bases, there was a span of 9 bases. CDR3 length: 13 residues. Germline CDR1 reads SGHTA; CDR2 reads FQGNSA. The DNA of the CDR3 is TGTGCCAGCAGGTTCGCGGTCTCCTACGAGCAGTACTTC. Translating it yields CASRFAVSYEQYF.

This clone was counted a single time. The chain recombines TRBV7-3 with TRBJ1-1; D ambiguous. CDR3 length: 15 amino acids. From germline, CDR1 is SGHTA and CDR2 FQGTGA. Trimming took off 1 base at V and 0 bases at J, with 9 bases between the two ends. The CDR3 loop is CASSLMGMVNTEAFF. Here the CDR3 DNA reads TGTGCCAGCAGCTTAATGGGTATGGTGAACACTGAAGCTTTCTTT.

In the case of this clone: This may come from a read error, since a much larger clone is one base off. The chain combines TRBV7-3 with TRBJ2-1; 9 bases line up with TRBD2. Germline V gene lookup returns CDR1 SGHTA and CDR2 FQGTGA. V trimming: 5 bases; J trimming: 2 bases; junction bases outside the gene matches: 4. This CDR3 contains 15 residues. CDR3 DNA sequence: TGTGCCAGCAGCCTTAGCGGGAGCGCCTACAATGAGCAGTTCTTC. It specifies CASSLSGSAYNEQFF. The complete variable domain, with remaining parts taken from reference TRBV7-3 and TRBJ2-1, reads GAGVSQTPSNKVTEKGKYVELRCDPISGHTALYWYRQSLGQGPEFLIYFQGTGAADDSGLPNDRFFAVRPEGSVSTLKIQRTERGDSAVYLCASSLSGSAYNEQFFGPGTRLTVL.

The chain links TRBV6-5 to TRBJ2-7; TRBD1 matches 12 bases. From germline, CDR1 is MNHEY and CDR2 SVGAGI. This CDR3 contains 14 residues. The junction had 6 bases not matched to a gene; V was cut back by 6 bases and J by 6 bases. In nucleotides, the CDR3 is TGTGCCAGCAGGCGGGACAGGGGGCAGGGCGAGCAGTACTTC. The encoded protein is CASRRDRGQGEQYF.

This clone was observed a few times. V and J are TRBV11-1 and TRBJ2-1; weak D call: TRBD1 (5 bases). Trimming took off 5 bases at V and 5 bases at J, with 16 bases between the two ends. Germline CDR1 is SGHAT and CDR2 is FQDESV (reference sequence). This CDR3 region has 15 residues. CDR3 sequence reads: CASSHTGIGHNEQFF. The CDR3 coding sequence is TGTGCCAGCAGCCACACAGGTATCGGTCACAATGAGCAGTTCTTC.

J is TRBJ2-3 and V is TRBV7-9; D is unclear. CDR3 size: 11 residues. CDR1 is SEHNR, CDR2 FQNEAQ, per germline (reference sequence). The ends were cut back, 5 bases at V and 7 bases at J, with 7 bases in the middle. This CDR3 is CASSPLYTQYF. CDR3 in DNA: TGTGCCAGCAGCCCTTTATATACGCAGTATTTT. Using reference TRBV7-9 and TRBJ2-3 for the parts outside the CDR3, the full variable domain is DTGVSQNPRHKITKRGQNVTFRCDPISEHNRLYWYRQTLGQGPEFLTYFQNEAQLEKSRLLSDRFSAERPKGSFSTLEIQRTEQGDSAMYLCASSPLYTQYFGPGTRLTVL.

For this clone: The same CDR3 arises from other DNA sequences in this sample as well. The chain employs TRBV4-1 and TRBJ2-7, with 8 bases aligning to TRBD2. The germline gives CDR1 MGHRA, CDR2 YSYEKL. This CDR3 is 14 amino acids long. V shed 1 base and J 1 base; nucleotides not matched to a gene: 0. The DNA of the CDR3 is TGCGCCAGCAGCCAAGGACTAGCGTCCTACGAGCAGTACTTC. Amino acid sequence: CASSQGLASYEQYF.

This clone was counted a few times. V is TRBV9 and J is TRBJ1-2; 7 nucleotides match TRBD1. J gave up 2 bases and V 3 bases, and 4 bases lay outside the gene matches. CDR1 is SGDLS and CDR2 is YYNGEE in the germline V gene. CDR3 length equals 14 residues. The CDR3 here is CASSAPGQNYGYTF. CDR3 DNA sequence: TGTGCCAGCAGCGCACCGGGACAGAACTATGGCTACACCTTC.

The chain recombines TRBV11-2 with TRBJ2-1; D uncertain. This CDR3 is 15 amino acids long. The V gene lost 0 bases and the J gene lost 0 bases, with 6 bases spanning the gap. Germline V lookup: CDR1 SGHAT, CDR2 FQNNGV. The CDR3 region is CASSLDRSSYNEQFF. CDR3 nucleotide sequence: TGTGCCAGCAGCTTAGACCGTAGCTCCTACAATGAGCAGTTCTTC.

There are a few counts of this clone. The chain is built from TRBV25-1 and TRBJ1-4, with 9 positions matching TRBD1. V lost 6 bases, J lost 3 bases, and 11 bases stayed unmatched. This CDR3 has 17 residues. The germline V gene encodes CDR1 MGHDK and CDR2 SYGVNS. CDR3 protein: CASRAGTGLIANEKLFF. The DNA for the CDR3 is TGTGCCAGCAGGGCCGGGACAGGGTTGATAGCTAATGAAAAACTGTTTTTT.

This chain connects TRBV7-6 to TRBJ2-1; 9 bases match TRBD1. With V trimmed by 6 bases and J by 1 base, 4 bases remained unmatched. The CDR3 totals 15 residues. Germline V gives CDR1 SGHVS, CDR2 FNYEAQ. The CDR3 DNA is TGTGCCAGCAGGTCGGACAGGGGATCCTACAATGAGCAGTTCTTC. It codes for CASRSDRGSYNEQFF.

In its sample, this clone was seen a few times. V is TRBV25-1 and J is TRBJ1-6, with D hard to call. Trimming took off 11 bases at V and 6 bases at J, with 2 bases between the two ends. The length of the CDR3 is 9 residues. Germline V gives CDR1 MGHDK, CDR2 SYGVNS. For the CDR3, the DNA is TGTGCCTTTAATTCACCCCTCCACTTT. This translates into CAFNSPLHF.

This clone has a handful of counts. This chain joins TRBV7-9 and TRBJ2-1; the D gene is possibly TRBD2 (5 bases). The CDR3 contains 14 residues. The germline gives CDR1 SEHNR, CDR2 FQNEAQ (reference sequence). The ends were cut back, 0 bases at V and 13 bases at J, with 16 bases in the middle. The DNA of the CDR3 is TGTGCCAGCAGCTTAGCGGGAGTGGCGAATCTTCAGTTCTTC. Translation: CASSLAGVANLQFF.

V gene TRBV28 combines with J gene TRBJ1-1; TRBD1 matches at 7 bases. Germline V gene data show CDR1 as MDHEN and CDR2 as SYDVKM. The CDR3 contains 16 residues. The junction had 11 bases not matched to a gene; V was cut back by 4 bases and J by 3 bases. The CDR3 reads CASSSIRDSRYTEAFF. The CDR3 DNA follows: TGTGCCAGCAGTTCGATTCGGGACAGCCGATACACTGAAGCTTTCTTT. Filled out from reference TRBV28 and TRBJ1-1, the complete variable domain reads DVKVTQSSRYLVKRTGEKVFLECVQDMDHENMFWYRQDPGLGLRLIYFSYDVKMKEKGDIPEGYSVSREKKERFSLILESASTNQTSMYLCASSSIRDSRYTEAFFGQGTRLTVV.